Each of the 11 T cell receptor beta chains below was sequenced from the same sample in a study of T cell changes during pregnancy in multiple sclerosis. The protocol was immunoSEQ multiplex PCR, while the TCRdb copy is restricted to in-frame clones and leaves out a portion. The sample contains 50,000 to 75,000 clones, around 90% of which appear only once. The input for sequencing was peripheral blood, taken in the first trimester of pregnancy. These receptor sequences come from a female donor in good health, enrolled as a control in a pregnancy study.

The CDR3 DNA reads as TGTGCCAGCAGTGGGACACCCTCCTACGAGCAGTACTTC. This gives the protein CASSGTPSYEQYF. The chain has TRBV6-5 and TRBJ2-7; D perhaps matches TRBD1 (6 bases). The germline V gene has CDR1 MNHEY and CDR2 SVGAGI. The CDR3 runs to 13 residues. The V and J ends lost 5 bases and 0 bases respectively, with 8 bases between them.

This rearrangement joins TRBV7-2 to TRBJ1-2; D remains ambiguous. CDR1 SGHTA and CDR2 FQGNSA come from the germline V gene. This CDR3 has 13 amino acids. V was clipped by 6 bases and J by 10 bases, with 18 bases between them. For the CDR3, the DNA is TGTGCCAGCAGTTTATTTAAACAGAGACACTACACCTTC. Its protein product is CASSLFKQRHYTF.

The chain is built from TRBV27 and TRBJ2-1; possible D gene TRBD2, 6 bases. V was clipped by 3 bases and J by 7 bases, with 13 bases between them. The CDR3 runs to 14 residues. CDR1 and CDR2 (germline): MNHEY, SMNVEV (reference sequence). The CDR3 sequence: CASSFGGSRNEQFF. In DNA, the CDR3 is TGTGCCAGCAGTTTTGGGGGGTCGAGGAATGAGCAGTTCTTC.

J is TRBJ1-5 and V is TRBV10-3; weak D call: TRBD1 (6 bases). The CDR3 is made up of 14 amino acids. The germline V gene has CDR1 ENHRY and CDR2 SYGVKD. V lost 2 bases and J lost 6, with 11 bases in between. This CDR3 is CAISETGPGQPQHF. In DNA form, the CDR3 reads TGTGCCATCAGTGAGACAGGGCCCGGTCAGCCCCAGCATTTT.

This chain connects TRBV7-2 to TRBJ1-1; no clear D. The CDR3 sequence is 15 residues long. With 1 base removed from V and 5 bases from J, the gap between germline ends came to 14 bases. Per germline, CDR1 SGHTA and CDR2 FQGNSA. CDR3 region: CASSLGGGGLTEAFF. The CDR3 DNA follows: TGTGCCAGCAGCTTAGGGGGAGGAGGCTTAACTGAAGCTTTCTTT.

The V and J genes are TRBV2 and TRBJ2-1; maybe TRBD1 (7 bases). The CDR3 has 15 amino acids. The V end was cut by 6 bases, the J end by 0 bases, with 12 bases between. From germline, CDR1 is SNHLY and CDR2 FYNNEI. DNA of the CDR3: TGTGCCAGCAGGGCAGGGGGGAGCTCCTACAATGAGCAGTTCTTC. Protein: CASRAGGSSYNEQFF.

Details on this clone: At one of its ends the junction is not consistent with the germline gene, which may arise from a read error. The chain links TRBV4-1 to TRBJ2-7; 7 positions agree with TRBD2. CDR1 and CDR2 (germline): MGHRA, YSYEKL. The CDR3 extends over 14 amino acids. The CDR3 coding sequence is TGCGCCAGCAGCCAAGTACGGCTAGCGGAGTACTTGTCCTTC. Translation: CASSQVRLAEYLSF.

The rearrangement links TRBV10-3 to TRBJ2-2; TRBD2 might be the D (5 bases). V lost 4 bases, J lost 6 bases, and 6 bases lay in between. CDR3 length: 12 residues. The germline CDR1 and CDR2 sequences are ENHRY and SYGVKD. The CDR3 here is CAISVAPGELFF. CDR3 bases: TGTGCCATCAGTGTAGCGCCCGGGGAGCTGTTTTTT.

This clone was counted between two and nine times. The gene calls are TRBV15 and TRBJ2-4; TRBD1 matches at 7 bases. The CDR3 spans 14 residues. Germline V lookup: CDR1 LNHNV, CDR2 YYDKDF (reference sequence). V shed 7 bases and J 8 bases; nucleotides not matched to a gene: 11. DNA of the CDR3: TGTGCCACCATGAACAGGGGTAGAGGGGACATTCAGTACTTC. Its translation is CATMNRGRGDIQYF.

The V and J genes are TRBV28 and TRBJ1-2; D remains ambiguous. This CDR3 has 13 residues. Trimming removed 5 bases from V and 3 bases from J, with 10 bases in between. The germline V gene has CDR1 MDHEN and CDR2 SYDVKM. CDR3 sequence: CASSLLRDYGYTF. DNA for the CDR3: TGTGCCAGCAGTCTCCTGAGGGACTATGGCTACACCTTC.

CDR3 coding DNA: TGTGCCAGCAGCCAAGAGGGGGACAGCCTCCCCTACGAGCAGTACTTC. It translates to CASSQEGDSLPYEQYF. This chain uses TRBV4-2 with TRBJ2-7; 7 bases align to TRBD1. This CDR3 spans 16 amino acids. CDR1 is LGHNA, CDR2 YNFKEQ, per germline. V shed 0 bases and J 2 bases; nucleotides not matched to a gene: 7.